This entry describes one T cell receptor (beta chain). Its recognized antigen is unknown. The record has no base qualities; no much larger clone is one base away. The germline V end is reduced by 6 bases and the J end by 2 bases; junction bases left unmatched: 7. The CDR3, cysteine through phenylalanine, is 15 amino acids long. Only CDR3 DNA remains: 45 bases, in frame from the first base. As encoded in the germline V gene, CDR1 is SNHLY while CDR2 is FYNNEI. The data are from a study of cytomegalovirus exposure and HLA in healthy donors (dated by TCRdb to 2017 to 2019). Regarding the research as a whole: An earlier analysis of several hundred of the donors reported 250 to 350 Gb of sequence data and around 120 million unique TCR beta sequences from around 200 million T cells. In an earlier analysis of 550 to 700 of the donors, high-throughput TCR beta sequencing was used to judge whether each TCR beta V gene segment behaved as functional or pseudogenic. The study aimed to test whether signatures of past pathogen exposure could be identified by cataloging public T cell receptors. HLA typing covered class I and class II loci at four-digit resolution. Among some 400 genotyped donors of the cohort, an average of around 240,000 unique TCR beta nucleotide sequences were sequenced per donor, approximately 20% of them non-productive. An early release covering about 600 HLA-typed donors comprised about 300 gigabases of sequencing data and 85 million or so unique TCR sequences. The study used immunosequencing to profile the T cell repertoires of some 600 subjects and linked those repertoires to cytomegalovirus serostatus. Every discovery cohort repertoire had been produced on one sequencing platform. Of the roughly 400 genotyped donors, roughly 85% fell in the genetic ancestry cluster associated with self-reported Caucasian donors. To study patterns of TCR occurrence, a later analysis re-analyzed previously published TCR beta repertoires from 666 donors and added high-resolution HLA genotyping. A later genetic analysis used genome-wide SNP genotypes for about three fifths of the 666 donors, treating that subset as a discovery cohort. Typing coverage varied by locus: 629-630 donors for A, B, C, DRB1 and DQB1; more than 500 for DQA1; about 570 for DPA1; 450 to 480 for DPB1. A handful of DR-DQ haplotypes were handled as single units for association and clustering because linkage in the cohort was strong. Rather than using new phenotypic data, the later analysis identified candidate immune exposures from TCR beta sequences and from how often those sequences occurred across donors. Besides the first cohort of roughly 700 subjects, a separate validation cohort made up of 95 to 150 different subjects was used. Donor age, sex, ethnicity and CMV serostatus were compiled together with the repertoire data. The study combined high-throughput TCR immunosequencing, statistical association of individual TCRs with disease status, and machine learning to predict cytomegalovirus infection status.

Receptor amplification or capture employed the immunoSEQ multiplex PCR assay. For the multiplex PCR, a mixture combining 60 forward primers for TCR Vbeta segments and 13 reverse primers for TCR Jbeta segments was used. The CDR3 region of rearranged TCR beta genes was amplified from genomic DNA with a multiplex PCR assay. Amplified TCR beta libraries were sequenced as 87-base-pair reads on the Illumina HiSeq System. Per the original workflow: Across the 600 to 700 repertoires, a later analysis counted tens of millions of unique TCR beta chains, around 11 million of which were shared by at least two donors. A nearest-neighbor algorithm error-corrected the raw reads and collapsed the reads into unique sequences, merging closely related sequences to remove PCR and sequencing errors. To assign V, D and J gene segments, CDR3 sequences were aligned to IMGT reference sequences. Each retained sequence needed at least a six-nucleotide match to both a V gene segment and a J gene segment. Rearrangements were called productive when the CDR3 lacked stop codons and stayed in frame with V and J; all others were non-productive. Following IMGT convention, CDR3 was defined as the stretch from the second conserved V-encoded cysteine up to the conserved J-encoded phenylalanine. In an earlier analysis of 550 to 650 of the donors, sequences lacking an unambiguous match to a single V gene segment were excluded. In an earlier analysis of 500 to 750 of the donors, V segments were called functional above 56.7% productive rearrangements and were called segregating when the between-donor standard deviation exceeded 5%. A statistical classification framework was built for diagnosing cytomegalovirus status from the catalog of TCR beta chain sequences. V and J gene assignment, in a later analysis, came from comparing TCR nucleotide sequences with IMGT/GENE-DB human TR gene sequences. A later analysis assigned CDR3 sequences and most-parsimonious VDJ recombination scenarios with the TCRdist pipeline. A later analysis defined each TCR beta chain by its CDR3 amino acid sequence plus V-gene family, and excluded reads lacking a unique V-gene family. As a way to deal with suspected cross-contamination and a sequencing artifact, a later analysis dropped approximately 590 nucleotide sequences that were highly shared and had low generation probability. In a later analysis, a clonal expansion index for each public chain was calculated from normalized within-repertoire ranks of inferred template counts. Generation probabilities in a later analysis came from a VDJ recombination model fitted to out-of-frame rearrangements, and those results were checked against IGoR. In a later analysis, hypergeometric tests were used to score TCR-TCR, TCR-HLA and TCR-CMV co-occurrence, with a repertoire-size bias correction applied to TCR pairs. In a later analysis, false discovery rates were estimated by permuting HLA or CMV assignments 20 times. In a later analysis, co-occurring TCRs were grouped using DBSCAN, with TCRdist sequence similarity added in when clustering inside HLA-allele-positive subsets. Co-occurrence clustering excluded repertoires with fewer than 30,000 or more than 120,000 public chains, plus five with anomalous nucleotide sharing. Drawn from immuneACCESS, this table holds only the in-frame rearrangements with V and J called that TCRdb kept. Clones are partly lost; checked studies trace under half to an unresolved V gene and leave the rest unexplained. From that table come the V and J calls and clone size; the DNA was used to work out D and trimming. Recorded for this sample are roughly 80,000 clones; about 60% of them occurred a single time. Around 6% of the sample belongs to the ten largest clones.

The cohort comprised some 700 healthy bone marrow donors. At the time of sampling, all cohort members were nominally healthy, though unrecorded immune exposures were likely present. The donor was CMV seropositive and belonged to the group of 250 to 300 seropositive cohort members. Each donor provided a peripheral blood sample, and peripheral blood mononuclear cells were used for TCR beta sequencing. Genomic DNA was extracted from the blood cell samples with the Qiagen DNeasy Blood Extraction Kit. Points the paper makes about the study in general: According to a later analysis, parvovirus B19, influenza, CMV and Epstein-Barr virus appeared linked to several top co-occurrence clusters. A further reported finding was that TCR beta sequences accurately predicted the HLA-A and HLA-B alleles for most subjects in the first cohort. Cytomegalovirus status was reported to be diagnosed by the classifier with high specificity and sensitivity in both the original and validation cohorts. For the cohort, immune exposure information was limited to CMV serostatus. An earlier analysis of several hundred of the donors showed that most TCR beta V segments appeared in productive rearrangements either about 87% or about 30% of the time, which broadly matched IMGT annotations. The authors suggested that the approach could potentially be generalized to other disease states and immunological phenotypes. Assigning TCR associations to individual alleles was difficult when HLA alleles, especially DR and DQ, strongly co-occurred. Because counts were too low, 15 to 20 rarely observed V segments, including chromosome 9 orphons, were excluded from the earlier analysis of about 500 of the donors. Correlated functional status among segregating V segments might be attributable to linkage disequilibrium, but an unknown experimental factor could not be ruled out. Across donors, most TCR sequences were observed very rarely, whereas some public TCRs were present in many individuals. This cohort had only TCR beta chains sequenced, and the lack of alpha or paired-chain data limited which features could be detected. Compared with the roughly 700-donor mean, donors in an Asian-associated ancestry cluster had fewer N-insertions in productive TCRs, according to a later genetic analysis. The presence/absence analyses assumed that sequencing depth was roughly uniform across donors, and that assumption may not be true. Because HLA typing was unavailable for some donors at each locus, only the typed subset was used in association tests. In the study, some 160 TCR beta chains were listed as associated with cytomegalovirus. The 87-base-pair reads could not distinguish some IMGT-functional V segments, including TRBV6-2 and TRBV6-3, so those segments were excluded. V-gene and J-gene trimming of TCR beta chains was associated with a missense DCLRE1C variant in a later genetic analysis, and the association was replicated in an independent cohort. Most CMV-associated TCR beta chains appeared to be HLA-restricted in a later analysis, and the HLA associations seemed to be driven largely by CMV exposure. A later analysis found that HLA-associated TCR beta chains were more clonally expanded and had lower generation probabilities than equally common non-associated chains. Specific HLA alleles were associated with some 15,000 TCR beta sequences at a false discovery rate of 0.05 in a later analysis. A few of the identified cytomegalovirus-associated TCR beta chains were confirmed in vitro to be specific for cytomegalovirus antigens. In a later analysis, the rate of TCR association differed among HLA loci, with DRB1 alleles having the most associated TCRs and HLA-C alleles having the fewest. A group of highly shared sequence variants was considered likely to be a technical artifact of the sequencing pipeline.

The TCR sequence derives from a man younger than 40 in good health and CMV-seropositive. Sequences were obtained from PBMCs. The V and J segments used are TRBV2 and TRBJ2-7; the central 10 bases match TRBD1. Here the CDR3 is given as CASRADRGITYEQYF. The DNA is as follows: TGTGCCAGCAGAGCGGACAGGGGGATTACCTACGAGCAGTACTTC.